The 11 T cell receptor beta chains presented below share a single source sample, sequenced in a study of T-cell memory formation after mild COVID-19. TCRdb used MiXCR to reprocess the 5' RACE reads, holding one entry per CDR3 protein. The profile shows more than 300,000 distinct CDR3 sequences, around 15% of them singletons. Sequencing was carried out using PBMCs or a T cell subset sorted from them (not recorded which). Source of these receptors: a man aged 18 to 30 who had mild COVID-19 (a few samples of this study predate the infection). Cell type and time point are not known.

This clonotype was seen only a few times. This chain joins TRBV7-9 and TRBJ1-1, with 9 bases that match TRBD1. This CDR3 comprises 17 residues. Unmatched junction bases numbered 10, after V lost 5 bases and J lost 0 bases. CDR1 is SEHNR, CDR2 FQNEAQ, per germline (reference sequence). This CDR3 is CASSPGTGWIMNTEAFF. In DNA, the CDR3 is TGTGCCAGCAGCCCGGGGACAGGGTGGATTATGAACACTGAAGCTTTCTTT.

V and J are TRBV6-2 or TRBV6-3 and TRBJ2-7; D is possibly TRBD1 (6 bases). The V end lost 6 bases, the J end lost 7 bases, and 13 bases lay between the germline ends. The CDR3 is 12 residues long. CDR1 is MNHEY, CDR2 SVGEGT, per germline. This CDR3 reads CASRDAGEEQYV. CDR3 DNA sequence: TGTGCCAGCAGGGACGCAGGGGAAGAGCAGTACGTC.

This clonotype has more than one count but fewer than ten. The V and J genes are TRBV5-5 and TRBJ2-1; TRBD1 or TRBD2 may be the D gene (6 bases each). Per the germline V gene, CDR1 is SGHKS and CDR2 is YYEKEE (reference sequence). This CDR3 spans 13 amino acids. Trimming removed 0 bases at V and 8 bases at J, with 9 bases between. CDR3 sequence reads: CASSLAGADEQFF. The CDR3 nucleotides read TGTGCCAGCAGCTTGGCGGGGGCCGATGAGCAGTTCTTC.

This chain uses TRBV9 with TRBJ1-3, with a possible D match to TRBD1 (5 bases). V was clipped by 0 bases and J by 4 bases, with 14 bases between them. This CDR3 is built from 16 residues. Per germline, CDR1 SGDLS and CDR2 YYNGEE. CDR3 loop: CASSVELTGRGNTIYF. In DNA, the CDR3 is TGTGCCAGCAGCGTAGAATTAACAGGCCGGGGAAACACCATATATTTT.

This clonotype was counted only a few times. The chain employs TRBV6-5 and TRBJ1-2; no clear D. The germline gives CDR1 MNHEY, CDR2 SVGAGI. The V and J ends lost 5 bases and 4 bases respectively, with 8 bases between them. The CDR3 sequence is 12 residues long. The CDR3 reads CASSKDTYGYTF. The CDR3 nucleotides are TGTGCCAGCAGTAAAGACACCTATGGCTACACCTTC.

This chain links TRBV20-1 with TRBJ2-5; D is ambiguous. Between the trimmed V and J ends, which lost 0 bases and 7 bases, there was a span of 15 bases. The CDR3 has 14 residues. From germline, CDR1 is DFQATT and CDR2 SNEGSKA (reference sequence). CDR3: CSARDLGRRGTQYF. CDR3 DNA sequence: TGCAGTGCTAGAGATTTAGGACGGCGAGGGACCCAGTACTTC.

This clonotype has a count of ten or more. V and J are TRBV12-3 or TRBV12-4 and TRBJ2-5; D ambiguous. This CDR3 comprises 12 residues. The V and J ends lost 6 bases and 4 bases respectively, with 9 bases between them. The CDR3 nucleotides read TGTGCCAGCAGCCGTGTAGCAGAGACCCAGTACTTC. Protein sequence: CASSRVAETQYF.

This clonotype was picked up a small number of times. The CDR3 spells CSAGGTSGLYNEQFF. The CDR3 nucleotides are TGCAGTGCTGGGGGGACTAGCGGGCTTTACAATGAGCAGTTCTTC. This rearrangement joins TRBV20-1 to TRBJ2-1, with TRBD2 matching 12 bases. With 5 bases clipped from V and 4 bases from J, the junction kept 6 bases outside the gene matches. There are 15 residues in the CDR3. The germline CDR1 and CDR2 sequences are DFQATT and SNEGSKA (reference sequence).

This clonotype was observed many times. This rearrangement joins TRBV5-6 to TRBJ2-7; no clear D gene. CDR1 and CDR2 from the germline V gene are SGHDT and YYEEEE. V shed 3 bases and J shed 11 bases, with 15 bases lying between them. This CDR3 is built from 12 residues. CDR3 residues: CASSSEPRWEYF. The CDR3 region has the DNA TGTGCCAGCAGCTCTGAACCTCGGTGGGAGTACTTC. The whole variable domain, remainder taken from reference TRBV5-6 and TRBJ2-7, is DAGVTQSPTHLIKTRGQQVTLRCSPKSGHDTVSWYQQALGQGPQFIFQYYEEEERQRGNFPDRFSGHQFPNYSSELNVNALLLGDSALYLCASSSEPRWEYFGPGTRLTVT.

This clonotype came up a few times. V is TRBV9 and J is TRBJ1-1, with 10 bases identical to TRBD1. The CDR3 contains 17 residues. The germline gives CDR1 SGDLS, CDR2 YYNGEE. Trimming took 3 bases from V and 2 from J; bases not matched to a gene: 10. DNA for the CDR3: TGTGCCAGCAGCGAGGCGGGACAGGGGACCTTAAACACTGAAGCTTTCTTT. Residues: CASSEAGQGTLNTEAFF.

This rearrangement joins TRBV28 to TRBJ1-1, with 8 bases that match TRBD1. Germline values: CDR1 MDHEN, CDR2 SYDVKM. There are 14 residues in the CDR3. Losses at the gene ends were 1 base for V and 10 bases for J; bases not matched to a gene: 8. The CDR3 region has the DNA TGTGCCAGCAGTTTATCGACAGGGGCGCAGGGAGCTTTCTTT. This gives the protein CASSLSTGAQGAFF.